This T cell receptor beta chain is drawn from a study of shared clonotypes between healthy human individuals. Produced via immunoSEQ multiplex PCR; TCRdb's table is partial and in-frame only. In the table there are about 450,000 clones, around 79% of which are singletons. This CDR3 contains 15 residues. After removal of 3 bases from V and 7 bases from J, the junction contained 4 bases not matched to a gene. Per the germline V gene, CDR1 is SGHTA and CDR2 is FQGNSA. The receptor's source is a woman aged 40 to 49 in good health. Some clones in this sample may be carry-over from other donors' samples. Sample: PBMCs. The chain carries TRBV7-2 and TRBJ1-4; 11 positions agree with TRBD1. In nucleotides, the CDR3 is TGTGCCAGCAGCTTTTTTGGGACAGGGGGTGAAAAACTGTTTTTT. Amino acids: CASSFFGTGGEKLFF.